This passage covers 31 T cell receptor beta chains from one sample sequenced in a study of blood T cell repertoires in COVID-19. The data were produced by immunoSEQ multiplex PCR, yet TCRdb's version contains in-frame clones alone and is incomplete. This sample has over 300,000 clones, with 70% to 90% found just once. Input material: PBMCs or T cells enriched from blood (not recorded which). Every receptor here comes from a woman aged 40 to 50 who had recovered from COVID-19.

The chain's CDR3 is CASGLVKGTLDYEQYF. In nucleotides, the CDR3 is TGTGCTAGTGGTTTGGTAAAAGGGACACTGGACTACGAGCAGTACTTC. The chain links TRBV12-5 to TRBJ2-7, with D perhaps matching TRBD1 (6 bases). Deletions cut 0 bases from V and 3 bases from J, with 15 bases between. Germline V gives CDR1 LGHNT, CDR2 FRNRAP. The CDR3 length is 16 residues.

Comments on this clone: The same CDR3 arises from other DNA sequences in this sample as well. This chain joins TRBV6-5 and TRBJ2-7; a weak D match, TRBD2 (6 bases). The V end was cut by 0 bases, the J end by 3 bases, with 9 bases between. In germline, CDR1 is MNHEY, CDR2 SVGAGI. This CDR3 has 14 residues. The CDR3 here is CASSYSWGDYEQYF. In nucleotides, the CDR3 is TGTGCCAGCAGTTACTCATGGGGGGACTACGAGCAGTACTTC.

This chain links TRBV7-9 with TRBJ1-3; 10 bases are shared with TRBD1. This CDR3 has 15 residues. J was trimmed by 8 bases and V by 4 bases; bases with no gene match: 8. Germline V gene sequence: CDR1 SEHNR, CDR2 FQNEAQ (reference sequence). CDR3 residues: CASSYPGTGADTIYF. DNA of the CDR3: TGTGCCAGCAGCTACCCCGGGACAGGGGCGGACACCATATATTTT.

The V call is TRBV27, the J call TRBJ2-3; maybe TRBD2 (7 bases). From germline, CDR1 is MNHEY and CDR2 SMNVEV (reference sequence). The CDR3 spans 15 residues. Trimming cost V 11 bases and J 5 bases, with 23 bases left between them. As DNA, the CDR3 is TGTGCCTCCGCCCGGGGAGGGGGGGTGGTAGATACGCAGTATTTT. This encodes CASARGGGVVDTQYF.

The V gene is TRBV5-5, the J gene TRBJ2-6; possible D gene TRBD1, 6 bases. There are 16 residues in the CDR3. The germline gives CDR1 SGHKS, CDR2 YYEKEE (reference sequence). V gave up 3 bases and J gave up 0 bases, with 10 bases separating them. Here the CDR3 DNA reads TGTGCCAGCAGCTCAGCAGGGGACTCTGGGGCCAACGTCCTGACTTTC. This translates into CASSSAGDSGANVLTF.

This chain links TRBV3-1 (or the pseudogene TRBV3-2) with TRBJ2-1; TRBD2 matches at 14 bases. The ends lost 2 bases at V and 9 bases at J; junction bases unmatched: 15. CDR3 length: 19 amino acids. Germline V lookup: CDR1 LGHDT, CDR2 YNNKEL (reference sequence). The chain's CDR3 is CASSQPGTSGGKDNGEQFF. The DNA of the CDR3 is TGTGCCAGCAGCCAACCTGGGACTAGCGGGGGTAAAGACAACGGTGAGCAGTTCTTC.

The chain joins TRBV6-2 or TRBV6-3 to TRBJ2-1; D possibly corresponds to TRBD2 (5 bases). V shed 5 bases and J shed 7 bases, with 15 bases lying between them. The CDR3 consists of 14 residues. Germline CDR1 and CDR2: MNHEY and SVGEGT. Here the CDR3 DNA reads TGTGCCAGCAGTCCACGGGTTCCGGGGAATGAGCAGTTCTTC. Its protein product is CASSPRVPGNEQFF.

To note about this clone: The junction and the germline gene differ at one end; a read error may be behind it. Other DNA variants within this sample encode the same CDR3. This rearrangement joins TRBV7-7 to TRBJ2-1, with D possibly matching TRBD1 (6 bases). From germline, CDR1 is SSHAT and CDR2 FNYEAQ (reference sequence). This CDR3 has 16 residues. CDR3 DNA sequence: TGTGCTAGCAGCTTAAGCGGACAGAGCTCCTACAATGAGCAGTTCTTC. Residues: CASSLSGQSSYNEQFF.

V and J are TRBV9 and TRBJ2-1, with 7 positions matching TRBD2. Trimming at V came to 3 bases and at J to 7 bases, leaving 10 bases not matched to a gene. CDR1 and CDR2 (germline): SGDLS, YYNGEE. There are 15 residues in the CDR3. The CDR3 sequence: CASSARGLVENEQFF. The CDR3 nucleotides are TGTGCCAGCAGCGCCCGCGGACTAGTTGAGAATGAGCAGTTCTTC. Drawing the rest from reference TRBV9 and TRBJ2-1, the complete variable domain is DSGVTQTPKHLITATGQRVTLRCSPRSGDLSVYWYQQSLDQGLQFLIQYYNGEERAKGNILERFSAQQFPDLHSELNLSSLELGDSALYFCASSARGLVENEQFFGPGTRLTVL.

The chain uses TRBV12-5 and TRBJ2-3, with a weak D call TRBD1 (5 bases). This CDR3 has 10 amino acids. CDR1 and CDR2 (germline): LGHNT, FRNRAP. Trimming removed 7 bases from V and 10 bases from J, with 9 bases in between. CDR3 sequence (DNA): TGTGCTAGTGCCTTGGGGCCGCAGTATTTT. Its translation: CASALGPQYF.

The chain has TRBV18 and TRBJ2-2; D is perhaps TRBD2 (6 bases). The CDR3 has 14 residues. Germline V gene data show CDR1 as KGHSH and CDR2 as LQKENI. Trimming removed 3 bases at V and 4 bases at J, with 9 bases between. In DNA, the CDR3 is TGTGCCAGCTCACCGGGAGGTGCCACCGGGGAGCTGTTTTTT. This sequence encodes CASSPGGATGELFF.

The V call is TRBV7-9, the J call TRBJ1-1; TRBD1 matches at 7 bases. The germline gives CDR1 SEHNR, CDR2 FQNEAQ (reference sequence). The CDR3 has 15 amino acids. J lost 1 base, V lost 4 bases, and 6 bases had no gene match. The CDR3 region is CASSSGRQGNTEAFF. The CDR3 nucleotides are TGTGCCAGCAGCTCGGGTCGACAGGGGAACACTGAAGCTTTCTTT.

The J gene is TRBJ2-3, the V gene TRBV12-5; D is possibly TRBD1 (6 bases). There are 13 residues in the CDR3. V shed 6 bases and J shed 1 base, with 8 bases lying between them. From germline, CDR1 is LGHNT and CDR2 FRNRAP. The CDR3 here is CASGQGGTDTQYF. CDR3 coding DNA: TGTGCTAGTGGACAGGGTGGCACAGATACGCAGTATTTT.

The rearrangement links TRBV3-1 (or the pseudogene TRBV3-2) to TRBJ1-1, with 10 bases aligning to TRBD1. Germline loops: CDR1 LGHDT, CDR2 YNNKEL (reference sequence). There are 17 residues in the CDR3. V shed 4 bases, J shed 2 bases, and the junction held 10 bases outside the gene matches. The CDR3 DNA is TGTGCCAGCAGCCGACGGGCGACAGGGGGCTTAAACACTGAAGCTTTCTTT. The encoded protein is CASSRRATGGLNTEAFF.

A single count supports this clone. The chain joins TRBV29-1 to TRBJ2-2; 7 nucleotides match TRBD1. J lost 0 bases, V lost 6 bases, and 4 bases had no gene match. The germline gives CDR1 SQVTM, CDR2 ANQGSEA. The CDR3 is made up of 14 amino acids. This CDR3 is CSVLGGPNTGELFF. The DNA for the CDR3 is TGCAGCGTCCTAGGGGGCCCGAACACCGGGGAGCTGTTTTTT.

This clone was seen only once. V usage is TRBV2 and J usage is TRBJ2-7; D uncertain. With 8 bases removed from V and 2 bases from J, the gap between germline ends came to 13 bases. Germline V CDR1 and CDR2: SNHLY, FYNNEI. The CDR3 spans 13 residues. This chain's CDR3 is CASRGSPPYEQYF. The CDR3 DNA is TGTGCCAGCCGAGGCTCCCCTCCCTACGAGCAGTACTTC.

The J gene is TRBJ2-5, the V gene TRBV7-3; 8 bases align to TRBD2. This CDR3 has 14 residues. J lost 4 bases, V lost 4 bases, and 5 bases had no gene match. Per germline, CDR1 SGHTA and CDR2 FQGTGA. CDR3 region: CASSSSGGGETQYF. In DNA form, the CDR3 reads TGTGCCAGCAGCTCGAGCGGGGGCGGAGAGACCCAGTACTTC.

The CDR3 protein is CASSILGPGQGTSPLHF. CDR3 DNA sequence: TGTGCCAGCAGCATTCTTGGACCGGGACAGGGGACCTCACCCCTCCACTTT. The chain links TRBV21-1 to TRBJ1-6; TRBD1 is the table's D call, not checked against the DNA. TRBV21-1 is annotated as a pseudogene. This CDR3 has 17 residues.

Turning to this clone: Within the sample, other DNA sequences also encode this same CDR3. The chain is built from TRBV11-2 and TRBJ2-7; TRBD1 aligns across 8 bases. The ends lost 5 bases at V and 4 bases at J; junction bases unmatched: 7. The CDR3 has 14 residues. The germline gives CDR1 SGHAT, CDR2 FQNNGV. CDR3 DNA sequence: TGTGCCAGCAGCCCGAGAACAGGGGGGTACGAGCAGTACTTC. It is translated as CASSPRTGGYEQYF.

The chain joins TRBV28 to TRBJ1-1; TRBD1 matches 9 bases. CDR3 size: 16 residues. CDR1 MDHEN and CDR2 SYDVKM come from the germline V gene. The J segment lost 3 bases and the V segment lost 3 bases, leaving 8 bases of the junction unmatched. Here the CDR3 reads CASSFPQRTGDTEAFF. CDR3 nucleotide sequence: TGTGCCAGCAGTTTCCCCCAACGGACAGGGGACACTGAAGCTTTCTTT.

The chain recombines TRBV4-3 with TRBJ2-7; tentatively, D is TRBD1 (5 bases). V dropped 4 bases and J dropped 3 bases, with 13 bases sitting between them. The CDR3 consists of 14 residues. Per the germline V gene, CDR1 is LGHNA and CDR2 is YSLEER. CDR3 region: CASSPGTTGYEQYF. The CDR3 region has the DNA TGCGCCAGCAGCCCTGGTACCACAGGCTACGAGCAGTACTTC.

The count of this clone is one. The V gene is TRBV10-3, the J gene TRBJ2-1, with 7 nucleotides matching TRBD2. V was pared by 0 bases and J by 8 bases, with 1 base of the junction left unmatched. The germline V gene encodes CDR1 ENHRY and CDR2 SYGVKD. The CDR3 length is 13 residues. CDR3 sequence (DNA): TGTGCCATCAGTGAGTCTAGCGGGTATGAGCAGTTCTTC. This sequence encodes CAISESSGYEQFF.

The chain couples TRBV19 to TRBJ2-7, with TRBD1 matching over 7 bases. CDR1 is LNHDA, CDR2 SQIVND, per germline (reference sequence). This CDR3 is 16 amino acids long. V dropped 1 base and J dropped 0; count of bases not matched to a gene: 6. CDR3 residues: CASSIVKGGASYEQYF. CDR3 nucleotide sequence: TGTGCCAGTAGTATAGTCAAAGGGGGCGCCTCCTACGAGCAGTACTTC.

This chain connects TRBV5-6 to TRBJ1-2; D ambiguous. Looked up from germline, CDR1 is SGHDT and CDR2 is YYEEEE. CDR3 size: 14 residues. V lost 1 base and J 1 base, leaving 8 bases between the germline ends. CDR3 coding DNA: TGTGCCAGCAGCTTGTTCACTTTTAACTATGGCTACACCTTC. This translates into CASSLFTFNYGYTF.

The V call is TRBV4-3, the J call TRBJ2-1; D gene uncertain. The CDR3 length is 15 residues. Germline CDR1 reads LGHNA; CDR2 reads YSLEER. V was clipped by 3 bases and J by 0 bases, with 9 bases between them. CDR3 loop: CASSQTLSSYNEQFF. CDR3 sequence (DNA): TGCGCCAGCAGCCAGACTCTAAGCTCCTACAATGAGCAGTTCTTC.

This CDR3 is CASSGTSGGSNTGELFF. The CDR3 region has the DNA TGTGCCAGCAGCGGGACTAGCGGGGGCTCGAACACCGGGGAGCTGTTTTTT. The rearrangement links TRBV11-3 to TRBJ2-2; 14 bases map to TRBD2. Germline CDR1 is SGHNT and CDR2 is YENEEA. V lost 5 bases to trimming and J lost 0 bases; unmatched junction nucleotides: 2. The CDR3 spans 17 residues.

This chain connects TRBV4-1 to TRBJ1-6; no reliable D call. This CDR3 is 15 amino acids long. Deletions cut 4 bases from V and 3 bases from J, with 10 bases between. Germline CDR1 MGHRA, CDR2 YSYEKL. The CDR3 sequence: CASSRLRFYNSPLHF. Here the CDR3 DNA reads TGCGCCAGCAGCCGATTGAGGTTCTATAATTCACCCCTCCACTTT.

This clone has just one count. J is TRBJ1-5 and V is TRBV4-1, with D possibly matching TRBD1 (5 bases). Trimming removed 3 bases at V and 3 bases at J, with 18 bases between. CDR3 length: 17 residues. Germline CDR1 reads MGHRA; CDR2 reads YSYEKL. The CDR3 DNA is TGCGCCAGCAGCCAGGACGCCCCCGCAGGGAACAATCAGCCCCAGCATTTT. This encodes CASSQDAPAGNNQPQHF.

V usage is TRBV5-1 and J usage is TRBJ2-1; tentatively, D is TRBD2 (6 bases). Germline CDR1 and CDR2: SGHRS and YFSETQ. The CDR3 extends over 16 amino acids. Trimming cost V 4 bases and J 0 bases, with 14 bases left between them. The CDR3 DNA follows: TGCGCCAGCAGCCCGGGAGCGGCGAGCTCCTACAATGAGCAGTTCTTC. It encodes CASSPGAASSYNEQFF.

This sequence joins TRBV18 and TRBJ2-7; no clear D gene. Germline CDR1 KGHSH, CDR2 LQKENI. Trimming pared 3 bases from V and 4 bases from J, leaving 10 bases between. The CDR3 loop spans 13 amino acids. CDR3 protein: CASSPGANYEQYF. The DNA of the CDR3 is TGTGCCAGCTCACCGGGCGCCAATTACGAGCAGTACTTC. The full variable domain, with the rest looked up from reference TRBV18 and TRBJ2-7, is NAGVMQNPRHLVRRRGQEARLRCSPMKGHSHVYWYRQLPEEGLKFMVYLQKENIIDESGMPKERFSAEFPKEGPSILRIQQVVRGDSAAYFCASSPGANYEQYFGPGTRLTVT.

The genes are TRBV7-6 and TRBJ1-2; TRBD1 matches at 7 bases. The V gene's germline CDR1 is SGHVS and CDR2 FNYEAQ. The J segment lost 2 bases and the V segment lost 5 bases, leaving 8 bases of the junction unmatched. The CDR3 sequence is 15 residues long. This chain's CDR3 is CASSPQTGANYGYTF. For the CDR3, the DNA is TGTGCCAGCAGCCCACAAACAGGGGCGAACTATGGCTACACCTTC.